The 23 T cell receptor beta chains in this list originate from one sample, sequenced in a study of cytomegalovirus exposure and HLA in healthy donors (dated by TCRdb to about 2017). Receptor amplification or capture employed the immunoSEQ multiplex PCR assay. For the multiplex PCR, a mixture combining 60 forward primers for TCR Vbeta segments and 13 reverse primers for TCR Jbeta segments was used. TCRdb obtained this table from immuneACCESS and retained in-frame rearrangements with V and J assigned. These tables miss some clones; where compared with another copy, unresolved V genes account for less than half of the shortfall, and the remainder is unexplained. A total of 150,000 to 200,000 clones appear in this sample, roughly 70% of them only once. The top ten clonotypes cover approximately 3.1% of the sample. The sequenced material came from PBMCs. These TCRs come from a woman aged 45 to 65 in good health and CMV-seropositive.

This chain uses TRBV23-1 with TRBJ1-1, with a tentative D call TRBD1 (6 bases). TRBV23-1 is an ORF, with its function uncertain. This CDR3 contains 14 residues. Trimming left V 0 bases short and J 7 bases short, with 12 bases between. CDR3 loop: CASSQSRGAHEAFF. CDR3 sequence (DNA): TGCGCCAGCAGTCAATCGCGGGGGGCTCATGAAGCTTTCTTT.

The chain has TRBV5-6 and TRBJ2-7; 11 positions agree with TRBD2. Per the germline V gene, CDR1 is SGHDT and CDR2 is YYEEEE. The CDR3 has 15 residues. V trimming: 0 bases; J trimming: 2 bases; junction bases outside the gene matches: 1. The CDR3 DNA is TGTGCCAGCAGCTTGGTGACTAGCGGGGCCTACGAGCAGTACTTC. It specifies CASSLVTSGAYEQYF.

CDR3 in DNA: TGTGCCAGCAGCTTAGTACGGGGGGGCGGGGAGCTGTTTTTT. It codes for CASSLVRGGGELFF. The rearrangement links TRBV7-2 to TRBJ2-2, with TRBD2 matching over 8 bases. Germline values: CDR1 SGHTA, CDR2 FQGNSA. The junction had 2 bases not matched to a gene; V was cut back by 1 base and J by 7 bases. The CDR3 extends over 14 amino acids. Combining the CDR3 with reference TRBV7-2 and TRBJ2-2 gives the whole variable domain GAGVSQSPSNKVTEKGKDVELRCDPISGHTALYWYRQSLGQGLEFLIYFQGNSAPDKSGLPSDRFSAERTGGSVSTLTIQRTQQEDSAVYLCASSLVRGGGELFFGEGSRLTVL.

The J gene is TRBJ1-5, the V gene TRBV10-3; 9 nucleotides match TRBD1. Looked up from germline, CDR1 is ENHRY and CDR2 is SYGVKD. The CDR3 covers 12 residues. V shed 10 bases and J 7 bases; nucleotides not matched to a gene: 5. The CDR3 coding sequence is TGTGCCACTGGACAGGGGAACCAGCCCCAGCATTTT. Amino acid sequence: CATGQGNQPQHF.

The V gene is TRBV9, the J gene TRBJ2-1; 9 bases line up with TRBD2. The CDR3 is 15 amino acids. Per germline, CDR1 SGDLS and CDR2 YYNGEE. J was trimmed by 8 bases and V by 0 bases; bases with no gene match: 6. DNA for the CDR3: TGTGCCAGCAGCGTAGGGGCGGGGGGGCAGGATGAGCAGTTCTTC. Its protein is CASSVGAGGQDEQFF.

The count of this clone is one. The rearrangement uses TRBV7-9 and TRBJ2-5; no clear D gene. This CDR3 comprises 17 residues. V shed 5 bases and J shed 0 bases, with 19 bases lying between them. The germline gives CDR1 SEHNR, CDR2 FQNEAQ (reference sequence). This CDR3 reads CASSPPEEQPYQETQYF. The CDR3 DNA is TGTGCCAGCAGCCCCCCAGAGGAGCAGCCGTACCAAGAGACCCAGTACTTC.

The V call is TRBV2, the J call TRBJ2-5; no clear D gene. The DNA end favors TRBJ2-7, so the J call may be wrong. The germline V gene has CDR1 SNHLY and CDR2 FYNNEI. The CDR3 length is 10 residues. As DNA, the CDR3 is TGTGCCAGCAGCGCCTACGAGCAGTACTTC. Its protein product is CASSAYEQYF.

Notes on this clone: This sample includes further DNA sequences coding for the same CDR3. The chain is built from TRBV5-1 and TRBJ2-2; D possibly corresponds to TRBD1 (5 bases). The germline gives CDR1 SGHRS, CDR2 YFSETQ. V was trimmed by 0 bases and J by 5 bases, leaving 11 bases between them. The length of the CDR3 is 15 residues. CDR3 in DNA: TGCGCCAGCAGCTTGGAAGGGGCGCGGACCGGGGAGCTGTTTTTT. This encodes CASSLEGARTGELFF.

The V call is TRBV7-9, the J call TRBJ2-2, with 10 bases matching TRBD2. CDR3 length: 16 residues. Germline lookup yields CDR1 SEHNR and CDR2 FQNEAQ (reference sequence). V shed 7 bases and J 7 bases; nucleotides not matched to a gene: 12. The CDR3 is CASTEAGTSEGGELFF. In nucleotides, the CDR3 is TGTGCCAGCACCGAAGCGGGGACTAGCGAAGGCGGGGAGCTGTTTTTT. The whole variable domain, remainder taken from reference TRBV7-9 and TRBJ2-2, is DTGVSQNPRHKITKRGQNVTFRCDPISEHNRLYWYRQTLGQGPEFLTYFQNEAQLEKSRLLSDRFSAERPKGSFSTLEIQRTEQGDSAMYLCASTEAGTSEGGELFFGEGSRLTVL.

In its sample, this clone was seen a few times. The same CDR3 is also encoded by other DNA sequences in this sample. The CDR3 reads CASSIRGSGNQPQHF. The DNA of the CDR3 is TGTGCCAGTAGTATCAGGGGCTCGGGCAATCAGCCCCAGCATTTT. V usage is TRBV19 and J usage is TRBJ1-5; possible D gene TRBD1, 6 bases. The germline V gene has CDR1 LNHDA and CDR2 SQIVND (reference sequence). This CDR3 spans 15 amino acids. Trimming took 3 bases from V and 2 from J, leaving 11 bases between them. Using reference TRBV19 and TRBJ1-5 for the parts outside the CDR3, the full variable domain is DGGITQSPKYLFRKEGQNVTLSCEQNLNHDAMYWYRQDPGQGLRLIYYSQIVNDFQKGDIAEGYSVSREKKESFPLTVTSAQKNPTAFYLCASSIRGSGNQPQHFGDGTRLSIL.

This clone was seen a handful of times. The chain links TRBV5-1 to TRBJ2-1, with TRBD2 matching 15 bases. J gave up 11 bases and V 8 bases, and 14 bases lay outside the gene matches. Germline V gene data show CDR1 as SGHRS and CDR2 as YFSETQ. This CDR3 contains 16 residues. CDR3 nucleotide sequence: TGCGCCAGTGCATCCGGGACTAGCGGGGGGAAATATAAGCAGTTCTTC. Its translation: CASASGTSGGKYKQFF.

The chain recombines TRBV29-1 with TRBJ2-2; 7 bases match TRBD1. The CDR3 is 15 amino acids. The V and J ends lost 4 bases and 3 bases, in that order; junction bases with no gene match: 8. Germline lookup yields CDR1 SQVTM and CDR2 ANQGSEA. The CDR3, as DNA: TGCAGCGTTGGTCAGGGGGAGTTTGACACCGGGGAGCTGTTTTTT. Its translation is CSVGQGEFDTGELFF.

V is TRBV18 and J is TRBJ2-2; D uncertain. CDR3 size: 13 residues. CDR1 is KGHSH, CDR2 LQKENI, per germline. The V gene lost 4 bases and the J gene lost 2 bases, with 5 bases spanning the gap. CDR3 nucleotide sequence: TGTGCCAGCTCACACAGCAACACCGGGGAGCTGTTTTTT. It codes for CASSHSNTGELFF.

The V call is TRBV5-1, the J call TRBJ1-2; tentative D call: TRBD1 (5 bases). This CDR3 contains 14 residues. With 0 bases removed from V and 4 bases from J, the gap between germline ends came to 10 bases. Germline CDR1 and CDR2: SGHRS and YFSETQ. The CDR3 DNA reads as TGCGCCAGCAGCTTGGACGGGGGGAGCTATGGCTACACCTTC. Protein product: CASSLDGGSYGYTF. The whole variable domain, remainder taken from reference TRBV5-1 and TRBJ1-2, is KAGVTQTPRYLIKTRGQQVTLSCSPISGHRSVSWYQQTPGQGLQFLFEYFSETQRNKGNFPGRFSGRQFSNSRSEMNVSTLELGDSALYLCASSLDGGSYGYTFGSGTRLTVV.

This clone has more than one count but fewer than ten. The rearrangement links TRBV6-1 to TRBJ1-5, with D hard to call. Germline loops: CDR1 MNHNS, CDR2 SASEGT. V was pared by 7 bases and J by 0 bases, with 7 bases between. The CDR3 totals 13 residues. The CDR3 DNA is TGTGCCAGCAAACAGTATAGCAATCAGCCCCAGCATTTT. This codes for CASKQYSNQPQHF.

V usage is TRBV2 and J usage is TRBJ1-4; 9 positions match TRBD1. The CDR3 contains 12 residues. V shed 10 bases and J 6 bases; nucleotides not matched to a gene: 3. CDR1 is SNHLY and CDR2 is FYNNEI in the germline V gene. The DNA of the CDR3 is TGTGCCACGGACAGGGGACATGAAAAACTGTTTTTT. It yields the protein CATDRGHEKLFF.

The V gene is TRBV5-5, the J gene TRBJ2-2; 8 positions match TRBD2. This CDR3 is 16 amino acids long. V was pared by 4 bases and J by 5 bases, with 10 bases of the junction left unmatched. Germline values: CDR1 SGHKS, CDR2 YYEKEE (reference sequence). CDR3 in amino acids: CASSRQDGGDTGELFF. CDR3 in DNA: TGTGCCAGCAGCCGACAGGACGGGGGGGATACCGGGGAGCTGTTTTTT.

The chain joins TRBV7-8 to TRBJ2-7; maybe TRBD1 (6 bases). Trimming left V 0 bases short and J 4 bases short, with 10 bases between. Germline V gene sequence: CDR1 SGHVS, CDR2 FQNEAQ. The CDR3 contains 14 residues. The CDR3 coding sequence is TGTGCCAGCAGCTTAGCGCACAGGGAATACGAGCAGTACTTC. It is translated as CASSLAHREYEQYF.

This chain links TRBV9 with TRBJ1-3, with 9 positions matching TRBD1. V shed 0 bases and J 6 bases; nucleotides not matched to a gene: 7. The germline CDR1 and CDR2 sequences are SGDLS and YYNGEE. This CDR3 contains 16 residues. This chain's CDR3 is CASSVGGQGNQNTIYF. The CDR3 DNA reads TGTGCCAGCAGCGTAGGGGGACAGGGTAATCAAAACACCATATATTTT.

The chain combines TRBV2 with TRBJ1-2; tentatively, D is TRBD1 (6 bases). The CDR3 loop spans 12 amino acids. The germline V and J ends were trimmed by 5 bases and 8 bases, with 12 bases remaining between them. The germline gives CDR1 SNHLY, CDR2 FYNNEI. Here the CDR3 DNA reads TGTGCCAGCAGTCAAGACAGGCTGGGCTACACCTTC. Translated, it gives CASSQDRLGYTF.

The chain joins TRBV6-5 to TRBJ1-1; D uncertain. Germline CDR1 MNHEY, CDR2 SVGAGI. This CDR3 is 14 amino acids long. Trimming removed 1 base at V and 2 bases at J, with 8 bases between. CDR3 sequence (DNA): TGTGCCAGCAGTTACTTGACACCCAACACTGAAGCTTTCTTT. Protein sequence: CASSYLTPNTEAFF.

Remarks on this clone: The junction shows a germline mismatch at one end, possibly a read error. The chain employs TRBV15 and TRBJ1-2; 9 bases are a match to TRBD1. CDR1 LNHNV and CDR2 YYDKDF come from the germline V gene (reference sequence). The CDR3 runs 14 residues. CDR3 DNA sequence: TGTGCCACCAGCAGGGCCGGGACAGGGTCTATACCCTCCTTC. Translation: CATSRAGTGSIPSF.

The sample holds one count of this clone. The V call is TRBV11-1, the J call TRBJ2-7; TRBD1 aligns across 7 bases. The CDR3 covers 16 residues. Per germline, CDR1 SGHAT and CDR2 FQDESV (reference sequence). V was pared by 2 bases and J by 1 base, with 8 bases of the junction left unmatched. The CDR3 spells CASSLSGQSYSYEQYF. The CDR3 bases are TGTGCCAGCAGCTTATCGGGACAGAGTTATTCCTACGAGCAGTACTTC. The full variable domain, completed using reference TRBV11-1 and TRBJ2-7, is EAEVAQSPRYKITEKSQAVAFWCDPISGHATLYWYRQILGQGPELLVQFQDESVVDDSQLPKDRFSAERLKGVDSTLKIQPAELGDSAMYLCASSLSGQSYSYEQYFGPGTRLTVT.